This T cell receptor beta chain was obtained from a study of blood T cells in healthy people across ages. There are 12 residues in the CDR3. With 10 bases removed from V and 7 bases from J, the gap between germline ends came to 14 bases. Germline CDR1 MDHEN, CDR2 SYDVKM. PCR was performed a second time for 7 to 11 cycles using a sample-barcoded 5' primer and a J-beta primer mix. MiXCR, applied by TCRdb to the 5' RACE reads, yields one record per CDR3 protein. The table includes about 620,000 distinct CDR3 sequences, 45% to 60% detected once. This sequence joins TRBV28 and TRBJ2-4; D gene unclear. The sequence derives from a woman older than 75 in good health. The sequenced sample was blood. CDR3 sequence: CATATWANIQYF. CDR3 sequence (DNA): TGTGCCACCGCCACGTGGGCTAACATTCAGTACTTC.